This TCR beta chain was retrieved from a study of blood T cell repertoires in COVID-19. Study at large: Acute-phase and convalescent COVID-19 samples originated in the United States, Italy and Spain. From T cells, B-cell-depleted T cells, or PBMCs came the material, which was cDNA or gDNA.

In the authors' methods: Counts of nucleated cells, estimated from reference gene primer amplification, were obtained. Libraries were prepared by immunoSEQ multiplex PCR; TCRdb keeps only in-frame clonotypes and omits some of them. The V and J calls and the clone size are those of that table, but D and trimming were determined from the DNA. The data hold fewer than 500,000 clones, with 80% to 90% observed a single time. After removal of 2 bases from V and 4 bases from J, the junction contained 2 bases not matched to a gene. The CDR3 is 14 residues long. Looked up from germline, CDR1 is MNHEY and CDR2 is SMNVEV (reference sequence). To note about this clone: Other DNA sequences of this sample code for an identical CDR3.

The source material was peripheral blood. The V call is TRBV27, the J call TRBJ2-3; 8 bases fit TRBD1. The sequence was obtained from a woman in her twenties or thirties with acute or convalescent COVID-19. The CDR3 protein is CASSLTGGPDTQYF. The CDR3 nucleotides read TGTGCCAGCAGTTTAACAGGGGGACCAGATACGCAGTATTTT.